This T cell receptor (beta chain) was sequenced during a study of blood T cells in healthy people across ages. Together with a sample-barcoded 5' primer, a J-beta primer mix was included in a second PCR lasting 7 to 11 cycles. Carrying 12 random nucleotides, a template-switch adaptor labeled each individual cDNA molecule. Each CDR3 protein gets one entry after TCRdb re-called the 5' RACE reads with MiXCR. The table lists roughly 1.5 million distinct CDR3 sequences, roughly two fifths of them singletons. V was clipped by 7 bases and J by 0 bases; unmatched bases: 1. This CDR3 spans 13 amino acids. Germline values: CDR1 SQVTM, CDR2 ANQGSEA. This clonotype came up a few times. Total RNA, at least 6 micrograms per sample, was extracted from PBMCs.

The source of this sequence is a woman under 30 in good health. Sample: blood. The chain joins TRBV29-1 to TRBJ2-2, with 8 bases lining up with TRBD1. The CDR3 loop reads CSADRANTGELFF. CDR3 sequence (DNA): TGCAGCGCGGACAGGGCGAACACCGGGGAGCTGTTTTTT.